This T cell receptor beta chain was documented in a study of T cells in Graves' hyperthyroidism and ophthalmopathy. Study results and limitations: Blood also held most thyroid clonotypes expanded beyond 0.001. The model made its ophthalmopathy prediction, and onset followed a median approximately 6 months later. Ophthalmopathy could be told apart from stable hyperthyroidism with a 13 V-J model.

Trimming took 3 bases from V and 0 from J, leaving 8 bases between them. CDR1 and CDR2 from the germline V gene are SEHNR and FQNEAQ (reference sequence). The CDR3 is 14 amino acids. TCR beta CDR3 regions were amplified from RNA. First-round RT-PCR of the TCR CDR3 relied on the HTBI primer set. TCRdb re-derived calls from the multiplex PCR reads in MiXCR, one entry per CDR3 protein. The profile shows roughly 510,000 distinct CDR3 sequences, around 20% of them singletons. Details on this clonotype: Its specificity is unknown.

Aged 18 to 65, the patients had hyperthyroidism that was newly diagnosed and had lasted under 2 months. The sequenced sample consisted of blood. This TCR came from a man aged 18 to 29 with Graves' hyperthyroidism. This sequence joins TRBV7-9 and TRBJ1-1; D gene uncertain. The CDR3 protein is CASSFSTVNTEAFF. The CDR3 nucleotides are TGTGCCAGCAGCTTCAGCACAGTGAACACTGAAGCTTTCTTT. The full variable domain, completed using reference TRBV7-9 and TRBJ1-1, is DTGVSQNPRHKITKRGQNVTFRCDPISEHNRLYWYRQTLGQGPEFLTYFQNEAQLEKSRLLSDRFSAERPKGSFSTLEIQRTEQGDSAMYLCASSFSTVNTEAFFGQGTRLTVV.